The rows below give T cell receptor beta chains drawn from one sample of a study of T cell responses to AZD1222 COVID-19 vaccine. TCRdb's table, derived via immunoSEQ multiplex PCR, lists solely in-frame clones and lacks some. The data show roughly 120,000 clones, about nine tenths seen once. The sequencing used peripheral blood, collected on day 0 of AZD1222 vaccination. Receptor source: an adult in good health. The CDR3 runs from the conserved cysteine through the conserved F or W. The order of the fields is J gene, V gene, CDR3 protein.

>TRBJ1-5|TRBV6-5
CASSRLDTNQPQHF
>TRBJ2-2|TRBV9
CASSVVPESNTGELFF
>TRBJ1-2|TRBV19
CASNLIGGVYGYTF
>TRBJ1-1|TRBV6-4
CASSVRRTEAFF
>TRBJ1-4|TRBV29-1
CSVASAPNEKLFF
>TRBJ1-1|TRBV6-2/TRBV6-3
CASSYSTGAEAFF
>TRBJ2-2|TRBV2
CASNRDGYTGELFF
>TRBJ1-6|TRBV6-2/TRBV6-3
CASSSHRTGGNSPLHF
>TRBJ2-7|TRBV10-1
CASSGVGAGEQYF
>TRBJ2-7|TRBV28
CATRGGGGTSSYEQYF
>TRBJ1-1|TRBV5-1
CASSLGAGYTEAFF
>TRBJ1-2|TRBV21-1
CASSDQVGAGDYGYTF
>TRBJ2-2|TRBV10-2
CASSLPNTGELFF
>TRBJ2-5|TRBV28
CACRRVIGGPQETQYF
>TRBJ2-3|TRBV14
CASSQATARVDTQYF